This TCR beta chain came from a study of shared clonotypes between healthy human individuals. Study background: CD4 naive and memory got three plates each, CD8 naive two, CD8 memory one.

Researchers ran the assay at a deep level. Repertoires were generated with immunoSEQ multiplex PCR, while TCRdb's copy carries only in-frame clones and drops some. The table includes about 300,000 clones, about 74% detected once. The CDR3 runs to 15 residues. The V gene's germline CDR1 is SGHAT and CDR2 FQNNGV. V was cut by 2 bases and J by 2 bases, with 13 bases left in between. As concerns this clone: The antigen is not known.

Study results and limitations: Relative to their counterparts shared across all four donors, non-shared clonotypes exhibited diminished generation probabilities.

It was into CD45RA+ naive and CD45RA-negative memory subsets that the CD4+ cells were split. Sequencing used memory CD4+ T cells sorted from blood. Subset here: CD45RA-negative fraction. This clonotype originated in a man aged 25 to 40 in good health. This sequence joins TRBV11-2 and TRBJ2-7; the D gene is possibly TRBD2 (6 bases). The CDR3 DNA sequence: TGTGCCAGCAGCTTATTCGGGAGCAGAGCCTACGAGCAGTACTTC. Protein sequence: CASSLFGSRAYEQYF.